This TCR beta chain was profiled in a study of graft-versus-host responses after intestinal transplantation. For the study at large: Isolated intestinal, liver-intestinal, or multivisceral transplants were what recipients had.

A note on this clone: Antigen unknown.

The CDR3 covers 17 residues. Trimming removed 0 bases at V and 6 bases at J, with 21 bases between. Germline V gene data show CDR1 as MGHRA and CDR2 as YSYEKL. Sequencing was performed with immunoSEQ multiplex PCR; in TCRdb, only in-frame clones are kept and a portion is missing. Of 80,000 to 100,000 clones listed, around 83% are singletons. This receptor was obtained from a human donor who received an intestinal transplant. Here the sequenced sample was unstimulated CD8+ T cells sorted from spleen or lymph node cells, taken before intestinal transplant. The chain joins TRBV4-1 to TRBJ2-7; D possibly corresponds to TRBD2 (6 bases). The CDR3 sequence is CASSQEYGGLRECEQYF. Written as DNA, the CDR3 is TGCGCCAGCAGCCAAGAGTACGGCGGACTAAGAGAGTGCGAGCAGTACTTC.